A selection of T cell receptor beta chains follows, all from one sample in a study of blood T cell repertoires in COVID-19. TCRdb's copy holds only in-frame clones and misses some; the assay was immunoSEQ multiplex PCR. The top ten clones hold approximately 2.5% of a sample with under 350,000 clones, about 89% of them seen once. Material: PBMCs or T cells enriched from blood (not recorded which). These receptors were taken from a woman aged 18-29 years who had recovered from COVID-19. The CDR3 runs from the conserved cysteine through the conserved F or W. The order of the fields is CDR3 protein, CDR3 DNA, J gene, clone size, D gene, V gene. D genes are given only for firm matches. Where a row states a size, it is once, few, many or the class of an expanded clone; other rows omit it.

CDR3: CASSATGGSYNEQFF; DNA: TGTGCCAGTAGTGCCACAGGGGGCTCCTACAATGAGCAGTTCTTC; J: TRBJ2-1; size: NA; D: TRBD1; V: TRBV19
CDR3: CASSQEQGVRAEAFF; DNA: TGCGCCAGCAGCCAAGAACAGGGGGTTAGGGCTGAAGCTTTCTTT; J: TRBJ1-1; size: NA; D: TRBD1; V: TRBV4-3
CDR3: CASSLPSGSPSTDTQYF; DNA: TGTGCCAGCAGCCTTCCCTCAGGCAGCCCTAGCACAGATACGCAGTATTTT; J: TRBJ2-3; size: NA; D: NA; V: TRBV7-8
CDR3: CASSLAGASYNEQFF; DNA: TGTGCCAGCAGCTTAGCGGGAGCCTCCTACAATGAGCAGTTCTTC; J: TRBJ2-1; size: NA; D: NA; V: TRBV7-6
CDR3: CAWSVTGIGFF; DNA: TGTGCCTGGAGTGTCACAGGGATAGGCTTCTTT; J: TRBJ1-1; size: NA; D: NA; V: TRBV30
CDR3: CATSRDRGGTEAFF; DNA: TGTGCCACCAGCAGAGATCGGGGGGGCACTGAAGCTTTCTTT; J: TRBJ1-1; size: NA; D: NA; V: TRBV15
CDR3: CASSLNFGEKLFF; DNA: TGTGCCAGCAGCCTCAACTTCGGGGAAAAACTGTTTTTT; J: TRBJ1-4; size: once; D: NA; V: TRBV7-2
CDR3: CASSEGPGTSDGYTF; DNA: TGTGCCAGCAGCGAAGGCCCCGGGACAAGTGATGGCTACACCTTC; J: TRBJ1-2; size: once; D: NA; V: TRBV5-6
CDR3: CASSNYSGTPSQGAYEQYF; DNA: TGTGCCAGCAGCAACTATTCCGGGACACCCTCACAGGGGGCCTACGAGCAGTACTTC; J: TRBJ2-7; size: NA; D: NA; V: TRBV21-1
CDR3: CASSTDQGNTEAFF; DNA: TGTGCCAGCTCAACAGACCAGGGGAACACTGAAGCTTTCTTT; J: TRBJ1-1; size: NA; D: NA; V: TRBV18
CDR3: CASIQGETQYF; DNA: TGTGCCAGCATTCAGGGGGAGACCCAGTACTTC; J: TRBJ2-5; size: NA; D: NA; V: TRBV6-5
CDR3: CATSDRGQGPTDTQYF; DNA: TGTGCCACCAGTGATCGAGGACAGGGGCCGACAGATACGCAGTATTTT; J: TRBJ2-3; size: NA; D: TRBD1; V: TRBV24-1
CDR3: CAWRATIGEQYF; DNA: TGTGCCTGGAGAGCTACGATCGGGGAGCAGTACTTC; J: TRBJ2-7; size: NA; D: NA; V: TRBV30
CDR3: CASSPPRLGGFQETQYF; DNA: TGTGCCAGCTCACCACCTCGCCTCGGGGGGTTCCAAGAGACCCAGTACTTC; J: TRBJ2-5; size: once; D: TRBD2; V: TRBV18
CDR3: CAISFREEPSYEQYF; DNA: TGTGCCATCAGTTTCAGGGAAGAGCCCTCCTACGAGCAGTACTTC; J: TRBJ2-7; size: once; D: NA; V: TRBV10-3
CDR3: CASRRGTRRNQPQHF; DNA: TGTGCCAGCAGGCGGGGGACGCGTCGGAATCAGCCCCAGCATTTT; J: TRBJ1-5; size: NA; D: NA; V: TRBV28
CDR3: CAWGPVFSGNTIYF; DNA: TGTGCCTGGGGTCCTGTTTTTTCTGGAAACACCATATATTTT; J: TRBJ1-3; size: NA; D: NA; V: TRBV30
CDR3: CASSLGGTNDSPLHF; DNA: TGCGCCAGCAGCTTGGGAGGGACTAATGATTCACCCCTCCACTTT; J: TRBJ1-6; size: NA; D: NA; V: TRBV5-1